Below are 27 T cell receptor beta chains sequenced from a single sample in a study of cytomegalovirus exposure and HLA in healthy donors. TCRdb keeps only in-frame clones here, not all; method: immunoSEQ multiplex PCR. Of under 250,000 clones listed, more than 75% are singletons. The source material was PBMCs. The receptors here all came from a man between 18 and 35 years old in good health and CMV-seronegative.

This clone was detected only a few times. The rearrangement links TRBV6-1 to TRBJ2-2; D uncertain. The CDR3 runs 15 residues. V was pared by 4 bases and J by 0 bases, with 9 bases between. The germline gives CDR1 MNHNS, CDR2 SASEGT. CDR3 bases: TGTGCCAGCAGTGTTCGCCACTCGAACACCGGGGAGCTGTTTTTT. As protein: CASSVRHSNTGELFF.

This chain links TRBV27 with TRBJ2-7, with 9 bases that match TRBD1. Germline V gives CDR1 MNHEY, CDR2 SMNVEV (reference sequence). The length of the CDR3 is 14 residues. The J segment lost 6 bases and the V segment lost 5 bases, leaving 8 bases of the junction unmatched. The CDR3 protein is CASSTTGGTGEQYF. For the CDR3, the DNA is TGTGCCAGCAGTACCACAGGGGGCACGGGCGAGCAGTACTTC.

This clone has just a few counts. The chain links TRBV18 to TRBJ1-2, with a tentative D call TRBD1 (6 bases). The CDR3 runs 15 residues. Per the germline V gene, CDR1 is KGHSH and CDR2 is LQKENI. Trimming cost V 3 bases and J 6 bases, with 17 bases left between them. This CDR3 is CASSPTTSRDNGYTF. CDR3 nucleotide sequence: TGTGCCAGCTCACCCACTACAAGTAGGGACAATGGCTACACCTTC.

V is TRBV28 and J is TRBJ1-6; D is ambiguous. The CDR3 totals 12 residues. Germline assignment: CDR1 MDHEN and CDR2 SYDVKM. V lost 8 bases and J 8 bases, leaving 10 bases between the germline ends. Written as DNA, the CDR3 is TGTGCCAGCTTGGGTCAGGATTCACCCCTCCACTTT. The encoded protein is CASLGQDSPLHF.

The V gene is TRBV7-2, the J gene TRBJ1-2; no firm D call. Germline V gene sequence: CDR1 SGHTA, CDR2 FQGNSA. This CDR3 spans 12 amino acids. Trimming removed 1 base at V and 6 bases at J, with 6 bases between. CDR3 protein: CASSLDINGYTF. The CDR3 DNA is TGTGCCAGCAGCTTAGACATAAATGGCTACACCTTC.

V is TRBV11-2 and J is TRBJ2-1, with TRBD1 matching 10 bases. CDR1 and CDR2 from the germline V gene are SGHAT and FQNNGV. The CDR3 is 15 amino acids. V gave up 5 bases and J gave up 7 bases; unmatched junction bases: 8. CDR3 protein: CASSLLRTGGNEQFF. DNA for the CDR3: TGTGCCAGCAGCCTACTAAGGACAGGGGGAAATGAGCAGTTCTTC.

The V call is TRBV19, the J call TRBJ1-5; 9 nucleotides line up with TRBD1. The V and J ends lost 5 bases and 5 bases, in that order; junction bases with no gene match: 7. The CDR3 sequence is 15 residues long. CDR1 is LNHDA and CDR2 is SQIVND in the germline V gene (reference sequence). This chain's CDR3 is CASSSPGQGYQPQHF. The CDR3 region has the DNA TGTGCCAGTAGTTCACCGGGACAGGGTTATCAGCCCCAGCATTTT.

The rearrangement uses TRBV19 and TRBJ1-5, with 7 bases that match TRBD1. Germline V gives CDR1 LNHDA, CDR2 SQIVND (reference sequence). The V gene end was trimmed by 5 bases and the J gene end by 7 bases; junction bases not matched to a gene: 5. This CDR3 has 13 residues. The CDR3 here is CASSVQGNQPQHF. DNA for the CDR3: TGTGCCAGTAGTGTACAGGGGAACCAGCCCCAGCATTTT.

This clone was picked up a small number of times. The chain links TRBV15 to TRBJ2-2, with unresolved D. V shed 4 bases and J shed 3 bases, with 6 bases lying between them. Germline assignment: CDR1 LNHNV and CDR2 YYDKDF (reference sequence). CDR3 length: 13 residues. Here the CDR3 DNA reads TGTGCCACCAGCACCCAGGACACCGGGGAGCTGTTTTTT. Its protein product is CATSTQDTGELFF.

The J gene is TRBJ1-1, the V gene TRBV18, with 7 positions matching TRBD1. Germline loops: CDR1 KGHSH, CDR2 LQKENI. Trimming cost V 4 bases and J 7 bases; bases outside gene matches: 6. The CDR3 runs to 13 residues. The CDR3: CASSLRQGGEAFF. The CDR3 nucleotides are TGTGCCAGCTCACTCCGACAGGGTGGTGAAGCTTTCTTT. The variable domain in full, completed from reference TRBV18 and TRBJ1-1, reads NAGVMQNPRHLVRRRGQEARLRCSPMKGHSHVYWYRQLPEEGLKFMVYLQKENIIDESGMPKERFSAEFPKEGPSILRIQQVVRGDSAAYFCASSLRQGGEAFFGQGTRLTVV.

The chain joins TRBV6-6 to TRBJ1-1, with D maybe TRBD1 (5 bases). The CDR3 runs to 12 residues. Trimming left V 5 bases short and J 6 bases short, with 10 bases between. Germline-derived CDR1 and CDR2 are MNHNY and SVGAGI (reference sequence). The CDR3 nucleotides read TGTGCCAGCAGTCCGGGGGGTCCTGAAGCTTTCTTT. It translates to CASSPGGPEAFF.

Here the CDR3 DNA reads TGTGCCATCAGCGACAGGGGGATGATGAATGGCTACACCTTC. It encodes CAISDRGMMNGYTF. This chain joins TRBV10-3 and TRBJ1-2; TRBD1 matches 9 bases. The germline CDR1 and CDR2 sequences are ENHRY and SYGVKD. Losses at the gene ends were 6 bases for V and 6 bases for J; bases not matched to a gene: 8. There are 14 residues in the CDR3.

This clone was counted once. This sequence joins TRBV4-3 and TRBJ1-2; TRBD1 matches 8 bases. The CDR3 runs 15 residues. The germline CDR1 and CDR2 sequences are LGHNA and YSLEER. Trimming removed 3 bases from V and 2 bases from J; junction bases left unmatched: 5. The CDR3 here is CASSQLQGANYGYTF. The CDR3 coding sequence is TGCGCCAGCAGCCAGCTCCAGGGGGCGAACTATGGCTACACCTTC.

The genes are TRBV9 and TRBJ2-3, with TRBD1 matching over 8 bases. V lost 0 bases, J lost 7 bases, and 4 bases stayed unmatched. The CDR3 runs 14 residues. From germline, CDR1 is SGDLS and CDR2 YYNGEE. The CDR3 nucleotides read TGTGCCAGCAGCGTAGGACAGGGGAAATATACGCAGTATTTT. It yields the protein CASSVGQGKYTQYF.

V gene TRBV7-9 combines with J gene TRBJ2-1; no definite D call. V was shortened by 8 bases and J by 6 bases, with 11 bases between the two germline ends. The CDR3 totals 12 residues. CDR1 SEHNR and CDR2 FQNEAQ come from the germline V gene (reference sequence). CDR3 nucleotide sequence: TGTGCCAGCCCGGGTCCCGGCAATGAGCAGTTCTTC. This sequence encodes CASPGPGNEQFF.

This clone was seen once. The chain carries TRBV6-1 and TRBJ1-5; 10 positions match TRBD1. V shed 4 bases and J 3 bases; nucleotides not matched to a gene: 6. The CDR3 runs 16 residues. The germline CDR1 and CDR2 sequences are MNHNS and SASEGT. CDR3 loop: CASSAWDRGPNQPQHF. Here the CDR3 DNA reads TGTGCCAGCAGTGCCTGGGACAGGGGCCCCAATCAGCCCCAGCATTTT.

The chain carries TRBV6-4 and TRBJ2-1, with TRBD2 matching 10 bases. Germline CDR1 and CDR2: MRHNA and SNTAGT. With 1 base clipped from V and 10 bases from J, the junction kept 7 bases outside the gene matches. CDR3 size: 15 residues. CDR3: CASSDLASGSGEQFF. For the CDR3, the DNA is TGTGCCAGCAGTGACTTGGCTAGCGGGAGTGGAGAGCAGTTCTTC.

The chain couples TRBV7-2 to TRBJ1-6; D ambiguous. The V and J ends lost 1 base and 5 bases respectively, with 3 bases between them. The CDR3 has 13 amino acids. Germline V CDR1 and CDR2: SGHTA, FQGNSA. The CDR3 region is CASSLDNNSPLHF. The DNA of the CDR3 is TGTGCCAGCAGCTTAGATAATAATTCACCCCTCCACTTT. The entire variable domain, with the rest obtained from reference TRBV7-2 and TRBJ1-6, is as follows: GAGVSQSPSNKVTEKGKDVELRCDPISGHTALYWYRQSLGQGLEFLIYFQGNSAPDKSGLPSDRFSAERTGGSVSTLTIQRTQQEDSAVYLCASSLDNNSPLHFGNGTRLTVT.

This chain joins TRBV7-3 and TRBJ2-1; 12 bases are a match to TRBD2. V lost 10 bases and J lost 9; bases outside the gene matches: 7. Germline values: CDR1 SGHTA, CDR2 FQGTGA. The CDR3 has 13 residues. This chain's CDR3 is CAMSSGRDGEQFF. CDR3 DNA: TGTGCCATGTCTAGCGGGAGGGACGGTGAGCAGTTCTTC.

The table lists this clone with many counts. The rearrangement joins TRBV7-6 to TRBJ1-1; possibly TRBD1 for D (6 bases). CDR3 size: 13 residues. The ends were cut back, 5 bases at V and 9 bases at J, with 16 bases in the middle. CDR1 and CDR2 (germline): SGHVS, FNYEAQ. The CDR3 spells CASSGGPGHKAFF. The DNA for the CDR3 is TGTGCCAGCAGCGGGGGTCCGGGACACAAAGCTTTCTTT.

The chain couples TRBV5-1 to TRBJ1-6; TRBD1 agrees at 8 bases. This CDR3 comprises 15 residues. Germline values: CDR1 SGHRS, CDR2 YFSETQ. J lost 10 bases, V lost 1 base, and 7 bases had no gene match. The chain's CDR3 is CASSLMGQVSSPLHF. Written as DNA, the CDR3 is TGCGCCAGCAGCTTGATGGGACAGGTATCCTCACCCCTCCACTTT.

The V gene is TRBV5-1, the J gene TRBJ1-2, with TRBD1 matching over 11 bases. The V and J ends lost 5 bases and 6 bases, in that order; junction bases with no gene match: 9. CDR3 size: 15 residues. Germline values: CDR1 SGHRS, CDR2 YFSETQ. CDR3 amino acids: CASRSPGQGVDGYTF. DNA for the CDR3: TGCGCCAGCAGATCACCGGGACAGGGGGTCGATGGCTACACCTTC.

This sequence joins TRBV27 and TRBJ1-1, with D possibly being TRBD1 (6 bases). The CDR3 extends over 13 amino acids. CDR1 MNHEY and CDR2 SMNVEV come from the germline V gene (reference sequence). The V end lost 6 bases, the J end lost 7 bases, and 15 bases lay between the germline ends. The CDR3 here is CASSPRGFVEAFF. The CDR3 DNA sequence: TGTGCCAGCAGCCCAAGGGGGTTTGTTGAAGCTTTCTTT.

The chain carries TRBV7-8 and TRBJ2-2, with 7 bases identical to TRBD1. V was clipped by 5 bases and J by 3 bases; unmatched bases: 6. This CDR3 has 15 amino acids. Germline V gene sequence: CDR1 SGHVS, CDR2 FQNEAQ. The CDR3 loop is CASSHRGRDTGELFF. As DNA, the CDR3 is TGTGCCAGCAGCCACAGGGGAAGGGACACCGGGGAGCTGTTTTTT.

In this sample, this clone turned up once. This chain joins TRBV5-1 and TRBJ1-4, with D possibly TRBD1 on 5 matching bases. The V end was cut by 0 bases, the J end by 6 bases, with 9 bases between. This CDR3 contains 14 residues. CDR1 is SGHRS, CDR2 YFSETQ, per germline. The CDR3 region has the DNA TGCGCCAGCAGCTTGGACAGGTCGGATGAAAAACTGTTTTTT. Its translation: CASSLDRSDEKLFF.

Notes on this clone: Other DNA sequences in this sample translate to the same CDR3. V is TRBV14 and J is TRBJ1-2; D is unclear. Trimming left V 1 base short and J 5 bases short, with 8 bases between. Germline CDR1 SGHDN, CDR2 FVKESK. The CDR3 consists of 13 residues. CDR3 residues: CASSQGPRYGYTF. As DNA, the CDR3 is TGTGCCAGCAGCCAAGGGCCGAGGTATGGCTACACCTTC. Drawing the rest from reference TRBV14 and TRBJ1-2, the complete variable domain is EAGVTQFPSHSVIEKGQTVTLRCDPISGHDNLYWYRRVMGKEIKFLLHFVKESKQDESGMPNNRFLAERTGGTYSTLKVQPAELEDSGVYFCASSQGPRYGYTFGSGTRLTVV.

This rearrangement joins TRBV10-3 to TRBJ2-7; the match to TRBD1 covers 9 bases. Germline trimming cut 10 bases from V and 4 bases from J; bases unmatched to any gene: 11. This CDR3 contains 14 residues. Germline V gene lookup returns CDR1 ENHRY and CDR2 SYGVKD. CDR3 amino acids: CATSDPGQGYEQYF. CDR3 bases: TGTGCCACCAGCGATCCGGGACAGGGATACGAGCAGTACTTC.